This entry lists 29 T cell receptor beta chains sequenced from one sample in a study of blood T cells in healthy people across ages. Together with a sample-barcoded 5' primer, a J-beta primer mix was included in a second PCR lasting about 7 to 11 cycles. TCRdb reprocessed the 5' RACE reads with MiXCR, giving one entry per CDR3 protein. This table holds hundreds of thousands of distinct CDR3 sequences, about a third found once. Input material: blood. The origin of the receptors is a woman older than 75 in good health.

V and J are TRBV18 and TRBJ2-1, with D possibly TRBD1 on 5 matching bases. The CDR3 contains 17 residues. The V gene's germline CDR1 is KGHSH and CDR2 LQKENI. V was pared by 0 bases and J by 1 base, with 13 bases between. CDR3 amino acids: CASSPPVQGLSYNEQFF. CDR3 coding DNA: TGTGCCAGCTCACCACCGGTGCAGGGATTATCCTACAATGAGCAGTTCTTC.

Concerning this clonotype: This sequence may be a read error, since a much larger clone differs from it by one base. The chain uses TRBV7-2 and TRBJ2-5; D is unclear. The ends were cut back, 1 base at V and 5 bases at J, with 8 bases in the middle. This CDR3 is 13 amino acids long. Looked up from germline, CDR1 is SGHTA and CDR2 is FQGNSA. The CDR3 reads CASSLGGCETQYF. For the CDR3, the DNA is TGTGCCAGCAGCTTAGGCGGTTGCGAGACCCAGTACTTC.

This clonotype showed up many times. V and J are TRBV10-3 and TRBJ2-7, with 8 bases identical to TRBD2. V was pared by 10 bases and J by 6 bases, with 14 bases of the junction left unmatched. The CDR3 spans 14 residues. The V gene's germline CDR1 is ENHRY and CDR2 SYGVKD. In nucleotides, the CDR3 is TGTGCCACCAAAGATCCGGGACTAGGCTCCGAGCAGTACTTC. Its translation: CATKDPGLGSEQYF.

Many counts were recorded for this clonotype. CDR3 sequence reads: CASTDPPRPGYTF. CDR3 DNA sequence: TGTGCCAGCACCGACCCCCCCCGCCCTGGCTACACCTTC. V gene TRBV6-4 combines with J gene TRBJ1-2; D gene uncertain. The V gene lost 7 bases and the J gene lost 7 bases, with 16 bases spanning the gap. The CDR3 totals 13 residues. Germline V gene sequence: CDR1 MRHNA, CDR2 SNTAGT.

This clonotype was recorded many times. A much larger clone lies a single base off, so this may be a read error. The chain has TRBV15 and TRBJ2-5, with TRBD1 as a possible D gene (6 bases). Trimming took 1 base from V and 11 from J, leaving 20 bases between them. CDR1 LNHNV and CDR2 YYDKDF come from the germline V gene (reference sequence). This CDR3 is 15 amino acids long. CDR3 amino acids: CATSRARDTPNEQYF. CDR3 bases: TGTGCCACCAGCAGAGCAAGGGACACGCCCAATGAGCAGTACTTC. The full variable domain, its missing parts supplied by reference TRBV15 and TRBJ2-5, is DAMVIQNPRYQVTQFGKPVTLSCSQTLNHNVMYWYQQKSSQAPKLLFHYYDKDFNNEADTPDNFQSRRPNTSFCFLDIRSPGLGDTAMYLCATSRARDTPNEQYFGPGTRLLVL.

The genes are TRBV20-1 and TRBJ1-1, with D possibly matching TRBD1 (6 bases). The V gene lost 6 bases and the J gene lost 4 bases, with 24 bases spanning the gap. Germline CDR1 and CDR2: DFQATT and SNEGSKA (reference sequence). The CDR3 totals 16 residues. In DNA, the CDR3 is TGCAGTGCCCAAGGGGGAGTGGGGAGCGGCATCACTGAAGCTTTCTTT. This gives the protein CSAQGGVGSGITEAFF.

Comment on this clonotype: A read error may be the cause here, since a much bigger clone is one base away. The gene calls are TRBV3-1 and TRBJ2-7; the match to TRBD1 covers 7 bases. The germline CDR1 and CDR2 sequences are LGHDT and YNNKEL (reference sequence). There are 14 residues in the CDR3. The CDR3 sequence: CACSQGGQIYEQYF. Written as DNA, the CDR3 is TGTGCCTGCAGCCAAGGGGGACAGATCTACGAGCAGTACTTC.

The chain carries TRBV20-1 and TRBJ2-7; the D gene is possibly TRBD2 (5 bases). V was trimmed by 3 bases and J by 4 bases, leaving 16 bases between them. CDR1 and CDR2 (germline): DFQATT, SNEGSKA (reference sequence). The CDR3 loop spans 14 amino acids. The CDR3: CSASTRRSLYEQYF. DNA of the CDR3: TGCAGTGCTAGTACTCGGAGGAGCCTTTACGAGCAGTACTTC.

The table lists this clonotype with many counts. The chain uses TRBV5-1 and TRBJ2-6, with a weak D call TRBD2 (6 bases). The germline gives CDR1 SGHRS, CDR2 YFSETQ. V was shortened by 5 bases and J by 1 base, with 13 bases between the two germline ends. This CDR3 has 16 amino acids. The CDR3, as DNA: TGCGCCAGCAGTGGGGGGACGGGATCTGGGGCCAACGTCCTGACTTTC. Its translation: CASSGGTGSGANVLTF.

With regard to this clonotype: This could be a read error, since a much larger clone is one nucleotide away. The rearrangement links TRBV6-2 or TRBV6-3 to TRBJ2-7, with D perhaps TRBD1 (6 bases). The germline V gene has CDR1 MNHEY and CDR2 SVGEGT. The length of the CDR3 is 15 residues. Trimming pared 1 base from V and 5 bases from J, leaving 15 bases between. The CDR3 coding sequence is TGTGCCAGCAGTTACTGCGCCAGGGGCGCGGACGAGCAGTACTTC. This encodes CASSYCARGADEQYF.

The V gene is TRBV6-1, the J gene TRBJ2-7; TRBD1 matches 10 bases. This CDR3 comprises 14 residues. Looked up from germline, CDR1 is MNHNS and CDR2 is SASEGT. Trimming at V came to 7 bases and at J to 1 base, leaving 4 bases not matched to a gene. CDR3 sequence reads: CASNPGQGSYEQYF. CDR3 DNA: TGTGCCAGCAACCCGGGACAGGGGTCCTACGAGCAGTACTTC.

This clonotype showed up many times. The chain couples TRBV6-2 or TRBV6-3 to TRBJ1-2, with 9 bases identical to TRBD1. CDR3 length: 13 amino acids. From germline, CDR1 is MNHEY and CDR2 SVGEGT. V was pared by 7 bases and J by 7 bases, with 7 bases of the junction left unmatched. CDR3 DNA sequence: TGTGCCAGCACCAGGACAGGGGTCGGTGGCTACACCTTC. Protein: CASTRTGVGGYTF.

This clonotype was recorded at least ten times. The V gene is TRBV11-1, the J gene TRBJ2-1; D possibly matches TRBD1 or TRBD2 (6 bases each). The CDR3 sequence is 14 residues long. V was pared by 4 bases and J by 9 bases, with 16 bases between. Germline V gene lookup returns CDR1 SGHAT and CDR2 FQDESV (reference sequence). CDR3 nucleotide sequence: TGTGCCAGCAGCTCGAGCAGGGGAGGTAGTGAGCAGTTCTTC. Translated: CASSSSRGGSEQFF.

CDR3 amino acids: CASSGNTFSGNTIYF. The CDR3, as DNA: TGTGCCAGCAGTGGGAACACATTCTCTGGAAACACCATATATTTT. The chain links TRBV2 to TRBJ1-3; D unclear. V gave up 4 bases and J gave up 0 bases, with 10 bases separating them. This CDR3 comprises 15 residues. Germline CDR1 and CDR2: SNHLY and FYNNEI.

There are a few counts of this clonotype. The gene calls are TRBV2 and TRBJ1-6, with D unresolved. Germline V gene data show CDR1 as SNHLY and CDR2 as FYNNEI. The CDR3 covers 14 residues. With 5 bases removed from V and 6 bases from J, the gap between germline ends came to 11 bases. In DNA, the CDR3 is TGTGCCAGCAGTAATAATGGGCGTAATTCACCCCTCCACTTT. This encodes CASSNNGRNSPLHF.

The chain has TRBV29-1 and TRBJ2-1; no definite D call. The germline V gene has CDR1 SQVTM and CDR2 ANQGSEA. The CDR3 totals 14 residues. V lost 3 bases to trimming and J lost 7 bases, with 16 bases between them. This CDR3 is CSVDSQLRSNEQFF. CDR3 nucleotide sequence: TGCAGCGTTGACAGCCAGCTCCGGTCGAATGAGCAGTTCTTC.

The chain joins TRBV6-1 to TRBJ1-4, with a weak D call TRBD1 (5 bases). V was trimmed by 8 bases and J by 4 bases, leaving 14 bases between them. This CDR3 is built from 14 residues. Per the germline V gene, CDR1 is MNHNS and CDR2 is SASEGT. As DNA, the CDR3 is TGTGCCAGCGGCCAGGGAGGGCTTAATGAAAAACTGTTTTTT. This translates into CASGQGGLNEKLFF.

The CDR3 nucleotides are TGTGCCAGCAGTATACTAGGGTCATACGAGCAGTACTTC. Its translation is CASSILGSYEQYF. The V and J genes are TRBV7-9 and TRBJ2-7, with a tentative D call TRBD2 (5 bases). From germline, CDR1 is SEHNR and CDR2 FQNEAQ (reference sequence). Trimming took off 6 bases at V and 4 bases at J, with 13 bases between the two ends. This CDR3 has 13 residues.

As concerns this clonotype: One base away lies a much larger clone, so this may be a sequencing read error. This chain joins TRBV6-6 and TRBJ2-1, with D unresolved. The end of the DNA is better explained by TRBJ2-7, so the J call may be wrong. The CDR3 spans 15 residues. Germline assignment: CDR1 MNHNY and CDR2 SVGAGI (reference sequence). CDR3: CASSSGHASYNEQYF. Here the CDR3 DNA reads TGTGCCAGCAGCAGTGGGCACGCCTCCTACAATGAGCAGTACTTC.

In this sample, this clonotype turned up many times. V usage is TRBV28 and J usage is TRBJ1-6; D gene unclear. CDR1 and CDR2 from the germline V gene are MDHEN and SYDVKM. V lost 6 bases and J lost 10, with 10 bases in between. CDR3 size: 12 residues. The CDR3 spells CASRTGRSPLHF. The CDR3 coding sequence is TGTGCCAGCAGGACGGGGAGGTCACCCCTCCACTTT. Variable domain in full (rest from reference TRBV28 and TRBJ1-6): DVKVTQSSRYLVKRTGEKVFLECVQDMDHENMFWYRQDPGLGLRLIYFSYDVKMKEKGDIPEGYSVSREKKERFSLILESASTNQTSMYLCASRTGRSPLHFGNGTRLTVT.

This clonotype was counted at least ten times. The chain combines TRBV7-2 with TRBJ2-3, with D hard to call. V was clipped by 0 bases and J by 2 bases, with 9 bases between them. The germline gives CDR1 SGHTA, CDR2 FQGNSA. CDR3 length: 15 residues. The CDR3 region has the DNA TGTGCCAGCAGCTTAGCTGAGCGACCCACAGATACGCAGTATTTT. This sequence encodes CASSLAERPTDTQYF.

V and J are TRBV16 and TRBJ2-5; 11 positions agree with TRBD1. The J segment lost 1 base and the V segment lost 1 base, leaving 2 bases of the junction unmatched. Germline values: CDR1 KGHSY, CDR2 FQNENV. CDR3 length equals 16 residues. Here the CDR3 reads CASSQWDRGTQETQYF. The CDR3 region has the DNA TGTGCCAGCAGCCAATGGGACAGGGGGACCCAAGAGACCCAGTACTTC.

There are many counts of this clonotype. The CDR3 DNA reads as TGTGCCAGCAGGCAGGACAGCAACAATGAGCAGTTCTTC. It codes for CASRQDSNNEQFF. The chain recombines TRBV6-1 with TRBJ2-1; the D gene is possibly TRBD1 (6 bases). Germline V lookup: CDR1 MNHNS, CDR2 SASEGT. This CDR3 is 13 amino acids long. Trimming cost V 6 bases and J 5 bases, with 11 bases left between them.

This clonotype was counted at least ten times. The V call is TRBV4-1, the J call TRBJ2-5; TRBD2 matches at 8 bases. CDR1 MGHRA and CDR2 YSYEKL come from the germline V gene. Trimming removed 4 bases from V and 4 bases from J; junction bases left unmatched: 8. The CDR3 is 15 residues long. The CDR3 DNA reads TGCGCCAGCAGCCCACTAGCGGTGGAGGGAGAGACCCAGTACTTC. As protein: CASSPLAVEGETQYF.

This clonotype was observed many times. Being one base from a much bigger clone, this may be a read error. The V call is TRBV7-6, the J call TRBJ2-1; D unresolved. V dropped 3 bases and J dropped 7 bases, with 4 bases sitting between them. Germline V gene sequence: CDR1 SGHVS, CDR2 FNYEAQ. This CDR3 is built from 11 residues. DNA for the CDR3: TGTGCCAGCAGCTTCAGTAATGAGCAGTTCTTC. It is translated as CASSFSNEQFF.

This clonotype has just one count. A much larger clonotype is one base distant, so this may be a read error. V usage is TRBV6-6 and J usage is TRBJ2-1; D is tentatively TRBD1 or TRBD2 (5 bases each). The germline CDR1 and CDR2 sequences are MNHNY and SVGAGI (reference sequence). The length of the CDR3 is 15 residues. V lost 2 bases and J 6 bases, leaving 14 bases between the germline ends. The CDR3 sequence: CASSYRRGPCNEQFF. In DNA, the CDR3 is TGTGCCAGCAGTTACAGACGGGGCCCCTGCAATGAGCAGTTCTTC.

Worth noting for this clonotype: It may be a read error: a sequence one base away is much more abundant. The rearrangement links TRBV7-2 to TRBJ2-5; the D gene could be TRBD1 or TRBD2 (7 bases each). V lost 8 bases, J lost 11 bases, and 24 bases lay in between. This CDR3 spans 14 amino acids. CDR1 is SGHTA, CDR2 FQGNSA, per germline. CDR3 amino acids: CASGPGGGNYGQYF. The CDR3 DNA is TGTGCCAGCGGACCAGGGGGGGGAAACTACGGGCAGTACTTC.

In its sample, this clonotype was seen a few times. The gene calls are TRBV12-3 or TRBV12-4 and TRBJ1-1; D is possibly TRBD1 (6 bases). The CDR3 sequence is 14 residues long. Trimming shortened V by 8 bases and J by 5 bases, and 18 bases separated the two germline ends. CDR3 coding DNA: TGTGCCAGCGCAACCCTAGGGGGGCGGACTGAAGCTTTCTTT. This codes for CASATLGGRTEAFF.

A single count supports this clonotype. A much larger clone is a single base away; this may be a read error. The chain recombines TRBV3-1 with TRBJ1-2; 10 bases agree with TRBD1. The V and J ends lost 4 bases and 7 bases, in that order; junction bases with no gene match: 9. Per germline, CDR1 LGHDT and CDR2 YNNKEL (reference sequence). The CDR3 is 15 amino acids. CDR3 amino acids: CASSRTDRGGGGYTF. Here the CDR3 DNA reads TGTGCCAGCAGCCGAACGGACAGGGGGGGTGGTGGCTACACCTTC.